The 17 T cell receptor beta chains in this list originate from one sample, sequenced in a study of T cell responses to AZD1222 COVID-19 vaccine (dated by TCRdb to the early 2020s). Library prep was done by the immunoSEQ multiplex PCR assay. The source is immuneACCESS, and TCRdb retained only in-frame sequences with V and J called. Part of the clones is not carried over; for the studies checked, unresolved V genes explain less than half of this, and the remainder is unexplained. This sample holds 120,000 or so clones; just over 90% were observed only once. The ten most abundant clones make up approximately 7.5% of the sample. The time point label here, explained by the study, means: baseline before first vaccination. The specimen was peripheral blood, collected on day 0 of AZD1222 vaccination. All receptors derive from an adult in good health.

This sequence joins TRBV5-1 and TRBJ2-1; D ambiguous. The V end was cut by 4 bases, the J end by 0 bases, with 8 bases between. CDR3 length equals 14 residues. Germline loops: CDR1 SGHRS, CDR2 YFSETQ. The CDR3 spells CASSPGSSYNEQFF. The CDR3 DNA reads TGCGCCAGCAGCCCGGGTAGCTCCTACAATGAGCAGTTCTTC.

The V gene is TRBV4-3, the J gene TRBJ2-1; D may match TRBD1 or TRBD2 (5 bases each). CDR1 is LGHNA and CDR2 is YSLEER in the germline V gene. Trimming stripped 0 bases from V and 12 bases from J, with 9 bases between. The CDR3 covers 12 residues. Here the CDR3 DNA reads TGCGCCAGCAGCCAAGATAGAGGGGTGCAGTTCTTC. Its translation: CASSQDRGVQFF.

This clone was observed a single time. The CDR3 reads CASRARTAQGAFF. The CDR3 DNA reads TGTGCCAGCAGGGCGAGGACAGCCCAGGGAGCTTTCTTT. The chain combines TRBV2 with TRBJ1-1; tentative D call: TRBD1 (6 bases). This CDR3 is built from 13 residues. V lost 6 bases and J lost 10, with 18 bases in between. Germline CDR1 SNHLY, CDR2 FYNNEI.

The chain carries TRBV28 and TRBJ1-4; D is possibly TRBD1 (5 bases). The germline V gene has CDR1 MDHEN and CDR2 SYDVKM. The CDR3 contains 13 residues. Trimming left V 6 bases short and J 1 base short, with 6 bases between. In DNA, the CDR3 is TGTGCCAGCAGAGGGGTAACTAATGAAAAACTGTTTTTT. It yields the protein CASRGVTNEKLFF.

This clone appeared once. V gene TRBV27 combines with J gene TRBJ2-7, with 8 bases that match TRBD1. J lost 0 bases, V lost 7 bases, and 8 bases had no gene match. The germline V gene encodes CDR1 MNHEY and CDR2 SMNVEV (reference sequence). This CDR3 region has 15 residues. The CDR3 DNA is TGTGCCAGCACTAAGAGGACAGGGACCTCCTACGAGCAGTACTTC. Protein product: CASTKRTGTSYEQYF.

This clone was observed once. This chain links TRBV30 with TRBJ1-1, with D unresolved. Germline loops: CDR1 GTSNPN, CDR2 SVGIG (reference sequence). The CDR3 covers 13 residues. The V and J ends lost 0 bases and 5 bases respectively, with 10 bases between them. CDR3 bases: TGTGCCTGGAGTGTTTCTCCGGGGACTGAAGCTTTCTTT. This gives the protein CAWSVSPGTEAFF.

The chain uses TRBV30 and TRBJ2-2; D remains unclear. CDR3 size: 11 residues. The V gene lost 2 bases and the J gene lost 4 bases, with 2 bases spanning the gap. Germline assignment: CDR1 GTSNPN and CDR2 SVGIG (reference sequence). The CDR3 reads CAWSFTGELFF. Written as DNA, the CDR3 is TGTGCCTGGAGTTTCACCGGGGAGCTGTTTTTT.

This chain links TRBV6-1 with TRBJ2-5, with D unclear. Deletions cut 1 base from V and 0 bases from J, with 6 bases between. The germline V gene encodes CDR1 MNHNS and CDR2 SASEGT. The CDR3 consists of 14 residues. The CDR3 spells CASSEVADQETQYF. The CDR3 bases are TGTGCCAGCAGTGAAGTGGCAGACCAAGAGACCCAGTACTTC.

The chain employs TRBV12-3 or TRBV12-4 and TRBJ1-6, with unresolved D. Trimming pared 1 base from V and 10 bases from J, leaving 8 bases between. CDR3 length: 13 amino acids. For the CDR3, the DNA is TGTGCCAGCAGTTTAGAGGAGAGATCACCCCTCCACTTT. Translating gives CASSLEERSPLHF.

V and J are TRBV9 and TRBJ1-6; 9 bases are shared with TRBD1. The trim removed 7 bases at V and 8 bases at J, leaving 4 bases unmatched. Germline lookup yields CDR1 SGDLS and CDR2 YYNGEE. The CDR3 covers 13 residues. In nucleotides, the CDR3 is TGTGCCAGCGCGAGACAGGGGGATTCACCCCTCCACTTT. Translation gives CASARQGDSPLHF.

V gene TRBV28 combines with J gene TRBJ1-2; D may be TRBD1 (5 bases). V was cut by 4 bases and J by 2 bases, with 11 bases left in between. Per germline, CDR1 MDHEN and CDR2 SYDVKM. The CDR3 sequence is 14 residues long. The CDR3 loop reads CASSSGGSNYGYTF. CDR3 coding DNA: TGTGCCAGCAGTTCCGGGGGGTCCAACTATGGCTACACCTTC.

The genes are TRBV6-1 and TRBJ1-4; 9 nucleotides line up with TRBD1. The V gene's germline CDR1 is MNHNS and CDR2 SASEGT. Trimming took 3 bases from V and 6 from J; bases not matched to a gene: 5. The CDR3 has 15 amino acids. This CDR3 reads CASSEVGTGHEKLFF. In nucleotides, the CDR3 is TGTGCCAGCAGTGAGGTTGGGACAGGGCATGAAAAACTGTTTTTT.

The rearrangement uses TRBV30 and TRBJ1-6; D call uncertain. The CDR3 length is 13 residues. Trimming left V 0 bases short and J 6 bases short, with 6 bases between. Germline assignment: CDR1 GTSNPN and CDR2 SVGIG (reference sequence). CDR3 in amino acids: CAWSVEGNSPLHF. The CDR3 DNA follows: TGTGCCTGGAGTGTAGAGGGTAATTCACCCCTCCACTTT.

The rearrangement joins TRBV18 to TRBJ1-1; 9 bases line up with TRBD1. This CDR3 contains 15 residues. V was clipped by 2 bases and J by 4 bases; unmatched bases: 5. The V gene's germline CDR1 is KGHSH and CDR2 LQKENI. The DNA of the CDR3 is TGTGCCAGCTCACCATTACTGACAGGGGGCACTGAAGCTTTCTTT. The encoded protein is CASSPLLTGGTEAFF.

The gene calls are TRBV9 and TRBJ1-2, with no clear D. The CDR3 contains 14 residues. Germline CDR1 reads SGDLS; CDR2 reads YYNGEE. Trimming took 4 bases from V and 5 from J, leaving 15 bases between them. In nucleotides, the CDR3 is TGTGCCAGCAGCCTAGCGGGGTCCCTGTATGGCTACACCTTC. Protein product: CASSLAGSLYGYTF.

The genes are TRBV7-6 and TRBJ1-5; D is perhaps TRBD1 (6 bases). CDR3 length equals 17 residues. CDR1 SGHVS and CDR2 FNYEAQ come from the germline V gene. V lost 5 bases and J lost 6, with 23 bases in between. The chain's CDR3 is CASSAGGGRGISQPQHF. The DNA for the CDR3 is TGTGCCAGCAGCGCCGGTGGAGGCAGGGGAATCAGTCAGCCCCAGCATTTT.

The sample holds one count of this clone. This chain joins TRBV19 and TRBJ2-1; 7 bases align to TRBD1. CDR1 LNHDA and CDR2 SQIVND come from the germline V gene (reference sequence). The ends lost 3 bases at V and 7 bases at J; junction bases unmatched: 9. The CDR3 loop spans 15 amino acids. The CDR3 sequence: CASSIRAGGGNEQFF. Here the CDR3 DNA reads TGTGCCAGTAGTATTCGGGCAGGGGGTGGAAATGAGCAGTTCTTC.